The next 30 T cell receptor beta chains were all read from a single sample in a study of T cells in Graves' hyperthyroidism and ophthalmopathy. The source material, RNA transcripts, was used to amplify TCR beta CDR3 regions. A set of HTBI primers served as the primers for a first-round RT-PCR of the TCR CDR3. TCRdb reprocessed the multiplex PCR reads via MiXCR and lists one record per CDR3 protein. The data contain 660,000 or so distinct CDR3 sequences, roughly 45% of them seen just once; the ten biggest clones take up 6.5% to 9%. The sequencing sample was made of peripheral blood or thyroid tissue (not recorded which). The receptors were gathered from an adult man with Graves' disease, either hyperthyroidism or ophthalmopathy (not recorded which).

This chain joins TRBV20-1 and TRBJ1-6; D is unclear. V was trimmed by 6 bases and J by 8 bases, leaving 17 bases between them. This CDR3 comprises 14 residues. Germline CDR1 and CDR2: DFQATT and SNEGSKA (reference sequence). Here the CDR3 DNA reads TGCAGTGCCGCGCTGCAGAGTGATGATTCACCCCTCCACTTT. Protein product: CSAALQSDDSPLHF.

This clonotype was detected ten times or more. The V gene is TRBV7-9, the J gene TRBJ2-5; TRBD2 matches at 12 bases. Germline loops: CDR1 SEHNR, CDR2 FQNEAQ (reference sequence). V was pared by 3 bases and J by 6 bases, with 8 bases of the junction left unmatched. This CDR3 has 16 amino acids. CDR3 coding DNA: TGTGCCAGCAGCTTCTCTAGCGGGAGGGAGCGAAAGACCCAGTACTTC. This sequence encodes CASSFSSGRERKTQYF.

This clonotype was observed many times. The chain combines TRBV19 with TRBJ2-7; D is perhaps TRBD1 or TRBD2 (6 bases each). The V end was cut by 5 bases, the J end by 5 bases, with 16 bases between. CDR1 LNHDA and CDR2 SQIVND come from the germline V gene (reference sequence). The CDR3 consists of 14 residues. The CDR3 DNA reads TGTGCCAGTAGTCCTGGCGGGACAATTGACGAGCAGTACTTC. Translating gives CASSPGGTIDEQYF.

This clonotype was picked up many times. The CDR3 sequence is CSPDRGGETQYF. The DNA of the CDR3 is TGCAGCCCTGACAGGGGAGGAGAGACCCAGTACTTC. J is TRBJ2-5 and V is TRBV29-1; TRBD1 aligns across 8 bases. From germline, CDR1 is SQVTM and CDR2 ANQGSEA. The ends lost 8 bases at V and 4 bases at J; junction bases unmatched: 6. The CDR3 is 12 residues long.

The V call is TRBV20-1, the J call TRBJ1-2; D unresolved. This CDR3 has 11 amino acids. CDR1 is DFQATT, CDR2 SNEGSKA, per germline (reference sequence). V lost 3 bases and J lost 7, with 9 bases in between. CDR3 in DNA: TGCAGTGCTAGTGGGGTTCCTGGCTACACCTTC. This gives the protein CSASGVPGYTF.

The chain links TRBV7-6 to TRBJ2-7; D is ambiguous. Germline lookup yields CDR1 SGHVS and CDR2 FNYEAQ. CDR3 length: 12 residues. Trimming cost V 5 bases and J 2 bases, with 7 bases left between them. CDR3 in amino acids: CASSQPPYEQYF. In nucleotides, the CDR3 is TGTGCCAGCAGCCAGCCACCCTACGAGCAGTACTTC.

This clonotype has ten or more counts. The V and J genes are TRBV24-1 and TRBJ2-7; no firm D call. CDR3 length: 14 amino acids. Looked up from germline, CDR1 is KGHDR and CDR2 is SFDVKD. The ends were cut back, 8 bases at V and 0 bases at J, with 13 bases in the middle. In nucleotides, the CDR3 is TGTGCCACCATCCACGACAAACCCTCCTACGAGCAGTACTTC. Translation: CATIHDKPSYEQYF.

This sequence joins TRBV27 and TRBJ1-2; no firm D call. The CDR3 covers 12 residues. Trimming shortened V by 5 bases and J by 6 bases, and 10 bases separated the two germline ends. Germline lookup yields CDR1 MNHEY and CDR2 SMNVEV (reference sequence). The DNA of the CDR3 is TGTGCCAGCAGTCGGACGGGGAATGGCTACACCTTC. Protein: CASSRTGNGYTF.

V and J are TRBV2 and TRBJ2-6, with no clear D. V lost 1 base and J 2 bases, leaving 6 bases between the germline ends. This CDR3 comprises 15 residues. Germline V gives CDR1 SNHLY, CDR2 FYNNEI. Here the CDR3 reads CASSEGNPGANVLTF. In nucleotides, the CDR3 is TGTGCCAGCAGTGAAGGGAACCCTGGGGCCAACGTCCTGACTTTC.

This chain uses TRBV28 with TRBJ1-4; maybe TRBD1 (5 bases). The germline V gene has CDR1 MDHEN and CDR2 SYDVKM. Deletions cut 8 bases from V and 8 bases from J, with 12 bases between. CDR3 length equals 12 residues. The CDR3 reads CASCGAYEKLFF. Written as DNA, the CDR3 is TGTGCCAGCTGTGGGGCATACGAAAAACTGTTTTTT.

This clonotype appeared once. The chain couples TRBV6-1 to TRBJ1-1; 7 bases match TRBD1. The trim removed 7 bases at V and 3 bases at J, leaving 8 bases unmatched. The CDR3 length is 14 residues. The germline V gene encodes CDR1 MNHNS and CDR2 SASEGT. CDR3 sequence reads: CASIKTGMDTEAFF. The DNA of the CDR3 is TGTGCCAGCATCAAGACAGGGATGGACACTGAAGCTTTCTTT.

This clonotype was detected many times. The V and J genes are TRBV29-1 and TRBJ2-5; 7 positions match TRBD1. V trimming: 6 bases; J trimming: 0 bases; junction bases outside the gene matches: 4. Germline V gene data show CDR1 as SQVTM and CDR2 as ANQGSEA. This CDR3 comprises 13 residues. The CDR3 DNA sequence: TGCAGCGTCCAAGGACAGGACCAAGAGACCCAGTACTTC. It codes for CSVQGQDQETQYF.

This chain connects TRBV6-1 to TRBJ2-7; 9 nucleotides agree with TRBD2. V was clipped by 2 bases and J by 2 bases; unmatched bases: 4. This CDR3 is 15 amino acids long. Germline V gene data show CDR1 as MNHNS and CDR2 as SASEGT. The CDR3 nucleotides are TGTGCCAGCAGTGAATATAGACTAGCGGCCTACGAGCAGTACTTC. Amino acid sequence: CASSEYRLAAYEQYF.

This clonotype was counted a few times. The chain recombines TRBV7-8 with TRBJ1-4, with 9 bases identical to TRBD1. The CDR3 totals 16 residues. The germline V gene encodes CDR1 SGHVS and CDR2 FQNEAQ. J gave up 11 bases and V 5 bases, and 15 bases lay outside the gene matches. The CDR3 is CASSPGQGTGAAKLFF. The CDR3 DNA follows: TGTGCCAGCAGCCCGGGACAGGGAACTGGGGCGGCCAAACTGTTTTTT.

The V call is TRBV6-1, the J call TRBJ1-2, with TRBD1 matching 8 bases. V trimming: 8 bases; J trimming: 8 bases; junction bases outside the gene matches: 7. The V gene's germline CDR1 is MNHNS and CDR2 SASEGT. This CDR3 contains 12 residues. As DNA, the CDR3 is TGTGCCAGCGACAGGGGAAGGAAAGGCTACACCTTC. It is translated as CASDRGRKGYTF.

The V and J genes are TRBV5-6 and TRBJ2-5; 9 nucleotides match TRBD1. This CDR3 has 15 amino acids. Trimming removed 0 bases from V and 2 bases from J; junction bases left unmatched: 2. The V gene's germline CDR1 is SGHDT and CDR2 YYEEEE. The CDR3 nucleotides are TGTGCCAGCAGCTTGGACGGGACAGGGCAAGAGACCCAGTACTTC. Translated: CASSLDGTGQETQYF.

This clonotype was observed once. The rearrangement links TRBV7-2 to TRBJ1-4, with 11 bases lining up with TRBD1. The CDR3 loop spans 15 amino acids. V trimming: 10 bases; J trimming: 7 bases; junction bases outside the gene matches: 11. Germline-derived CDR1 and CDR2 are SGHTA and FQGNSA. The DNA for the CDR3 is TGTGCCACCTGGGACAGGGGGGGACGGGTTGAAAAACTGTTTTTT. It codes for CATWDRGGRVEKLFF. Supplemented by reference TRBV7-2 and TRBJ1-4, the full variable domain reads GAGVSQSPSNKVTEKGKDVELRCDPISGHTALYWYRQSLGQGLEFLIYFQGNSAPDKSGLPSDRFSAERTGGSVSTLTIQRTQQEDSAVYLCATWDRGGRVEKLFFGSGTQLSVL.

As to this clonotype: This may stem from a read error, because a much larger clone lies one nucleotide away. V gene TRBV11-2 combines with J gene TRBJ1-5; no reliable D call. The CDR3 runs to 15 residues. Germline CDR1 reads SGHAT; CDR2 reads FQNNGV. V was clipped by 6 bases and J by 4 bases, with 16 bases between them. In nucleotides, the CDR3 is TGTGCCAGCAGTTGCCAGGCGGGCTGGAATCAGCCCCAGCATTTT. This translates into CASSCQAGWNQPQHF. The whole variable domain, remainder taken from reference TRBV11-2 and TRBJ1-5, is EAGVAQSPRYKIIEKRQSVAFWCNPISGHATLYWYQQILGQGPKLLIQFQNNGVVDDSQLPKDRFSAERLKGVDSTLKIQPAKLEDSAVYLCASSCQAGWNQPQHFGDGTRLSIL.

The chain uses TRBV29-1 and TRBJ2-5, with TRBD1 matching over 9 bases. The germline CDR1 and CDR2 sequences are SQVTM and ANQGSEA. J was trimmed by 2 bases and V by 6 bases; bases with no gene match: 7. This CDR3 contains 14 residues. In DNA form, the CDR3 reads TGCAGCGTGAACAGGGACAGGGCGCAAGAGACCCAGTACTTC. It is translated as CSVNRDRAQETQYF. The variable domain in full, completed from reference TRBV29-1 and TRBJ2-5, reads SAVISQKPSRDICQRGTSLTIQCQVDSQVTMMFWYRQQPGQSLTLIATANQGSEATYESGFVIDKFPISRPNLTFSTLTVSNMSPEDSSIYLCSVNRDRAQETQYFGPGTRLLVL.

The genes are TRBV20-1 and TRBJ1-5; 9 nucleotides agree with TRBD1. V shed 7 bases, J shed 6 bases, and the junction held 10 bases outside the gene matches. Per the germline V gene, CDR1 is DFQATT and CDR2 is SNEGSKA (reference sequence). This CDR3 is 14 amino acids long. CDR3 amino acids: CSVEDRGFGQPQHF. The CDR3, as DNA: TGCAGTGTTGAGGACAGGGGATTTGGTCAGCCCCAGCATTTT.

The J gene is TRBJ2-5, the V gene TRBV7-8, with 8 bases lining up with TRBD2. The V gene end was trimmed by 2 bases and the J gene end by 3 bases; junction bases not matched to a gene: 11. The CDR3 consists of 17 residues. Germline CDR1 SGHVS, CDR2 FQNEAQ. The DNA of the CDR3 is TGTGCCAGCAGCTTATATTTGCCGGGACTAGGAAAAGAGACCCAGTACTTC. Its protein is CASSLYLPGLGKETQYF.

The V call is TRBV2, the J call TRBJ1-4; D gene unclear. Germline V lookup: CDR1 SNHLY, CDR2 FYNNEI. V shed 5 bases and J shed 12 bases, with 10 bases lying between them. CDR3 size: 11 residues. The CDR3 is CASSTSLELFF. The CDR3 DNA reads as TGTGCCAGCAGTACGAGTTTAGAACTGTTTTTT.

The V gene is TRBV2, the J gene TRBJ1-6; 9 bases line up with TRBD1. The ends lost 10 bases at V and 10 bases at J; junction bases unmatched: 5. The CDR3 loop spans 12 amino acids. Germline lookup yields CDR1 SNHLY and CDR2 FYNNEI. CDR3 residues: CAMTGGVSPLHF. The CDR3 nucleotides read TGTGCCATGACAGGGGGTGTCTCACCCCTCCACTTT.

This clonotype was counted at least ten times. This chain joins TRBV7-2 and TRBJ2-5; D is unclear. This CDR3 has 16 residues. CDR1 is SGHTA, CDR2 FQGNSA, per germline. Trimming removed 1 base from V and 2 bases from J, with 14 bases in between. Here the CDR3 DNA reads TGTGCCAGCAGCTTAGAGGCGGCGACACCTCAAGAGACCCAGTACTTC. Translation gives CASSLEAATPQETQYF.

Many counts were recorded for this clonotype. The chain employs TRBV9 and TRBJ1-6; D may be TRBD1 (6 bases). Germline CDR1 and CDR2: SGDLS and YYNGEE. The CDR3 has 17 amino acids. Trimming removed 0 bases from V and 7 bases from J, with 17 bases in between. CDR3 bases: TGTGCCAGCAGCGTAGGCCCACAGGGAAGGTTCAATTCACCCCTCCACTTT. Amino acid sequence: CASSVGPQGRFNSPLHF.

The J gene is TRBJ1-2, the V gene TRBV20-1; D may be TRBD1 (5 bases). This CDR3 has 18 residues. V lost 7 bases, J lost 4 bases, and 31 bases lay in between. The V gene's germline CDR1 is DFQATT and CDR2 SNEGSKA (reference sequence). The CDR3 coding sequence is TGCAGTGTCAGGGTCTTAAACTTCCTTGGGAAACACCCCTATGGCTACACCTTC. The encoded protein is CSVRVLNFLGKHPYGYTF.

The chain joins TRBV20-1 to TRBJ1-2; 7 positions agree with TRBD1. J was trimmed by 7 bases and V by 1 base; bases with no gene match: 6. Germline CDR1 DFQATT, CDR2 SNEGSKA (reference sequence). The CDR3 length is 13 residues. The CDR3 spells CSARVGTDGGYTF. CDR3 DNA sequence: TGCAGTGCTAGAGTTGGGACAGACGGTGGCTACACCTTC.

CDR3 in amino acids: CASSWGGQYQETQYF. The CDR3 DNA reads as TGTGCCAGCAGCTGGGGTGGACAGTACCAAGAGACCCAGTACTTC. The chain is built from TRBV7-3 and TRBJ2-5, with TRBD1 as a possible D gene (6 bases). The CDR3 has 15 amino acids. Germline CDR1 SGHTA, CDR2 FQGTGA. V was shortened by 4 bases and J by 0 bases, with 12 bases between the two germline ends.

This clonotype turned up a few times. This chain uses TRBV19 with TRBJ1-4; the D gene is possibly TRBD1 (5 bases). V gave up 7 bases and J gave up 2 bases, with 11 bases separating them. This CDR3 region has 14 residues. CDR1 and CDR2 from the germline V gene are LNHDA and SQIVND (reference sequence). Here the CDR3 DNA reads TGTGCCAGTAACTCCAGGGTCACTAATGAAAAACTGTTTTTT. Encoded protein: CASNSRVTNEKLFF.

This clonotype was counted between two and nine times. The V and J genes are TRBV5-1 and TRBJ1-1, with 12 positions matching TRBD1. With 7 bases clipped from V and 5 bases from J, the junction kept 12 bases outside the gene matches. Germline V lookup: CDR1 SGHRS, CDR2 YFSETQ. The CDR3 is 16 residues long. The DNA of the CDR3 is TGCGCCAGCCAGCTTACCGGGACAGGGGGCCGTACTGAAGCTTTCTTT. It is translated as CASQLTGTGGRTEAFF.